The next 18 T cell receptor beta chains were all read from a single sample in a study of high-grade serous ovarian cancer treatment subgroups. Tumor tissue was taken before any definitive surgery or chemotherapy was given. Libraries were prepared by immunoSEQ multiplex PCR; TCRdb keeps only in-frame clonotypes and omits some of them. The data contain under 4,000 clones, under 85% of them singletons. What was sequenced was tumor tissue. These TCRs come from a human donor with high-grade serous ovarian cancer.

The CDR3 spells CASSYGLAQETQYF. CDR3 in DNA: TGTGCCAGTAGTTATGGACTAGCTCAAGAGACCCAGTACTTC. The J gene is TRBJ2-5, the V gene TRBV19; TRBD2 aligns across 8 bases. V lost 5 bases to trimming and J lost 2 bases; unmatched junction nucleotides: 4. Germline values: CDR1 LNHDA, CDR2 SQIVND (reference sequence). The CDR3 extends over 14 amino acids.

The chain joins TRBV28 to TRBJ1-3; TRBD1 is a possible D gene (6 bases). Germline CDR1 MDHEN, CDR2 SYDVKM. V lost 3 bases to trimming and J lost 2 bases, with 11 bases between them. The CDR3 sequence is 15 residues long. The CDR3 sequence is CASSFTGLAGNTIYF. Written as DNA, the CDR3 is TGTGCCAGCAGTTTTACAGGGCTAGCTGGAAACACCATATATTTT.

The rearrangement uses TRBV7-2 and TRBJ1-5, with 8 bases aligning to TRBD1. CDR1 and CDR2 from the germline V gene are SGHTA and FQGNSA. V trimming: 5 bases; J trimming: 6 bases; junction bases outside the gene matches: 6. This CDR3 comprises 14 residues. CDR3 protein: CASSLTGDTQPQHF. CDR3 DNA sequence: TGTGCCAGCAGCCTGACAGGGGACACTCAGCCCCAGCATTTT. Full variable domain (outside the CDR3, taken from reference TRBV7-2 and TRBJ1-5): GAGVSQSPSNKVTEKGKDVELRCDPISGHTALYWYRQSLGQGLEFLIYFQGNSAPDKSGLPSDRFSAERTGGSVSTLTIQRTQQEDSAVYLCASSLTGDTQPQHFGDGTRLSIL.

The chain couples TRBV7-3 to TRBJ2-2; 8 nucleotides line up with TRBD1. The trim removed 5 bases at V and 7 bases at J, leaving 3 bases unmatched. There are 13 residues in the CDR3. CDR1 SGHTA and CDR2 FQGTGA come from the germline V gene. This CDR3 reads CASSPDRDGELFF. The CDR3 DNA reads TGTGCCAGCAGCCCGGACAGGGACGGGGAGCTGTTTTTT. Using reference TRBV7-3 and TRBJ2-2 for the parts outside the CDR3, the full variable domain is GAGVSQTPSNKVTEKGKYVELRCDPISGHTALYWYRQSLGQGPEFLIYFQGTGAADDSGLPNDRFFAVRPEGSVSTLKIQRTERGDSAVYLCASSPDRDGELFFGEGSRLTVL.

This clone turned up a few times. The rearrangement uses TRBV4-3 and TRBJ1-6; D gene ambiguous. Germline V lookup: CDR1 LGHNA, CDR2 YSLEER. CDR3 length: 14 amino acids. V lost 0 bases and J 14 bases, leaving 14 bases between the germline ends. The CDR3 DNA follows: TGCGCCAGCAGCCAAGATCATCCGGGGAGGGCCCTCCACTTT. Its translation: CASSQDHPGRALHF.

V gene TRBV27 combines with J gene TRBJ2-4; D is perhaps TRBD1 or TRBD2 (6 bases each). Germline CDR1 MNHEY, CDR2 SMNVEV (reference sequence). The CDR3 extends over 15 amino acids. Trimming shortened V by 8 bases and J by 2 bases, and 16 bases separated the two germline ends. The CDR3 nucleotides read TGTGCCAGCCCCCGGGGGCAGGCAACCAAAAACATTCAGTACTTC. It encodes CASPRGQATKNIQYF.

The CDR3 region has the DNA TGTGCCAGCACTAGGGGTGGGGGCCCTCTCACAGATACGCAGTATTTT. It encodes CASTRGGGPLTDTQYF. V is TRBV6-6 and J is TRBJ2-3; D is possibly TRBD1 (6 bases). The germline V and J ends were trimmed by 7 bases and 2 bases, with 19 bases remaining between them. CDR3 length equals 16 residues. CDR1 is MNHNY, CDR2 SVGAGI, per germline (reference sequence).

This sequence joins TRBV7-8 and TRBJ1-3; D is unclear. Germline V CDR1 and CDR2: SGHVS, FQNEAQ. Trimming removed 2 bases from V and 0 bases from J, with 8 bases in between. The CDR3 sequence is 15 residues long. The CDR3: CASSLSPYSGNTIYF. The DNA for the CDR3 is TGTGCCAGCAGCTTAAGCCCCTACTCTGGAAACACCATATATTTT.

The J gene is TRBJ1-5, the V gene TRBV7-9; possible D gene TRBD1, 5 bases. Trimming took 4 bases from V and 4 from J, leaving 8 bases between them. Germline V CDR1 and CDR2: SEHNR, FQNEAQ (reference sequence). The CDR3 is 13 residues long. The CDR3 here is CASSYGGNQPQHF. CDR3 bases: TGTGCCAGCAGCTATGGGGGAAATCAGCCCCAGCATTTT.

CDR3 in amino acids: CASSTGFNEKLFF. In DNA, the CDR3 is TGTGCCAGCTCGACAGGGTTTAATGAAAAACTGTTTTTT. V is TRBV19 and J is TRBJ1-4, with TRBD1 matching 7 bases. The CDR3 is made up of 13 amino acids. CDR1 and CDR2 from the germline V gene are LNHDA and SQIVND (reference sequence). After removal of 9 bases from V and 4 bases from J, the junction contained 5 bases not matched to a gene.

This clone has a handful of counts. This sequence joins TRBV7-8 and TRBJ2-1, with D possibly matching TRBD2 (5 bases). Germline values: CDR1 SGHVS, CDR2 FQNEAQ. The CDR3 extends over 15 amino acids. Trimming removed 1 base from V and 1 base from J, with 8 bases in between. The CDR3 DNA reads as TGTGCCAGCAGCTTAGTAGCGTTATCCTACAATGAGCAGTTCTTC. Translation gives CASSLVALSYNEQFF.

In regard to this clone: The junction shows a germline mismatch at one end, possibly a read error. The chain joins TRBV18 to TRBJ1-5, with 8 bases fitting TRBD1. CDR1 is KGHSH and CDR2 is LQKENI in the germline V gene. CDR3 size: 15 residues. In nucleotides, the CDR3 is TGTGCCAGCTCCCCACAGGGGGTGGGCAATCAGCCCCAGCATTTT. It specifies CASSPQGVGNQPQHF.

This chain joins TRBV6-1 and TRBJ2-7, with 9 bases lining up with TRBD2. The germline CDR1 and CDR2 sequences are MNHNS and SASEGT. This CDR3 contains 15 residues. V was pared by 6 bases and J by 2 bases, with 8 bases of the junction left unmatched. Written as DNA, the CDR3 is TGTGCCAGCAGCTCATCTGCGGGGGGGGCCTACGAGCAGTACGTC. This translates into CASSSSAGGAYEQYV.

V gene TRBV28 combines with J gene TRBJ1-1, with D uncertain. The CDR3 contains 15 residues. Germline V gives CDR1 MDHEN, CDR2 SYDVKM. Trimming removed 9 bases at V and 4 bases at J, with 21 bases between. The chain's CDR3 is CASQGLTRAGTEAFF. For the CDR3, the DNA is TGTGCCAGTCAAGGGTTGACCCGCGCCGGCACTGAAGCTTTCTTT.

The rearrangement joins TRBV6-1 to TRBJ1-5, with D unresolved. This CDR3 contains 15 residues. V was trimmed by 2 bases and J by 0 bases, leaving 8 bases between them. Germline CDR1 MNHNS, CDR2 SASEGT. Written as DNA, the CDR3 is TGTGCCAGCAGTGAAACCACTAATAGCAATCAGCCCCAGCATTTT. It is translated as CASSETTNSNQPQHF.

The chain uses TRBV30 and TRBJ1-3; unclear D gene. The CDR3 has 12 residues. V shed 4 bases and J shed 2 bases, with 6 bases lying between them. Germline CDR1 reads GTSNPN; CDR2 reads SVGIG (reference sequence). The CDR3 loop reads CAWKMAGNTIYF. The CDR3 DNA follows: TGTGCCTGGAAGATGGCTGGAAACACCATATATTTT.

By proportion, this clone is large. The V gene is TRBV4-1, the J gene TRBJ2-1, with 9 positions matching TRBD1. Trimming cost V 3 bases and J 6 bases; bases outside gene matches: 6. The CDR3 is 15 residues long. Per germline, CDR1 MGHRA and CDR2 YSYEKL. CDR3 protein: CASSQGTGRANEQFF. The CDR3 DNA reads TGCGCCAGCAGCCAGGGGACAGGGAGGGCCAATGAGCAGTTCTTC.

This chain uses TRBV28 with TRBJ2-4, with 7 bases aligning to TRBD1. This CDR3 is 21 amino acids long. Looked up from germline, CDR1 is MDHEN and CDR2 is SYDVKM. The V segment lost 4 bases and the J segment 4 bases; nucleotides outside the gene matches: 25. Here the CDR3 reads CASSYLTFPGTVAQLKNIQYF. The CDR3 region has the DNA TGTGCCAGCAGTTACCTCACGTTTCCGGGGACAGTGGCTCAACTAAAAAACATTCAGTACTTC.